This TCR beta chain was captured by sequencing in a study of T cells after yellow fever vaccination. Broader study findings: Post-booster reappearance was seen for most primary-vaccination clones (nearly 97% CD4, around 89% CD8). Overall, a small share of clonotypes was seen in both CD4 and CD8 compartments.

This clonotype was seen at least ten times. Its target is not known. From the 5' RACE reads, TCRdb called clonotypes with MiXCR, one entry per CDR3 protein. The sample lists roughly 340,000 distinct CDR3 sequences, 4% occurring once. The sequence was obtained from a man aged 18-30 years who received the YFV17D yellow fever vaccine. The material sequenced was PBMCs, taken 5 days after the yellow fever booster vaccination.

The CDR3 loop reads CASSQGANEQFF. The CDR3 DNA is TGTGCCAGCAGTCAGGGGGCTAATGAGCAGTTCTTC. This chain uses TRBV7-2 with TRBJ2-1, with TRBD1 matching 8 bases. This CDR3 has 12 amino acids. The germline CDR1 and CDR2 sequences are SGHTA and FQGNSA. V was pared by 6 bases and J by 7 bases, with 2 bases of the junction left unmatched.